Following are 30 T cell receptor beta chains from one sample sequenced in a study of beta chain features in type 1 diabetes. Study findings and constraints: Significant though moderate, a shortening of TCRB CDR3s appeared in all four CD4+ subsets of Type 1 diabetes patients.

These receptors are not linked to any known antigen. Of the isolated RNA, all was reverse transcribed, and so the sequenced material was expressed TCRB transcripts. This table comes from immunoSEQ multiplex PCR, and its TCRdb copy is limited to in-frame clones, with some not included. The sample consists of 250,000 to 350,000 clones, roughly an eighth of them appearing once. Sequencing was carried out using naive CD4+ T cells from blood. These receptors were taken from a man aged 25 to 40 with type 1 diabetes.

This clone came up a few times. The chain is built from TRBV6-1 and TRBJ1-2; no clear D gene. The germline V and J ends were trimmed by 4 bases and 3 bases, with 15 bases remaining between them. CDR3 length equals 15 residues. Looked up from germline, CDR1 is MNHNS and CDR2 is SASEGT. CDR3: CASSADHSADYGYTF. CDR3 in DNA: TGTGCCAGCAGTGCTGACCACTCGGCGGACTATGGCTACACCTTC.

This clone was recorded a few times. The gene calls are TRBV6-4 and TRBJ2-1; 12 bases are shared with TRBD2. Germline V gives CDR1 MRHNA, CDR2 SNTAGT. The CDR3 is made up of 15 amino acids. The V and J ends lost 4 bases and 6 bases, in that order; junction bases with no gene match: 4. The DNA of the CDR3 is TGTGCCAGCAGTGCGACTAGCGGGAGTTTCAATGAGCAGTTCTTC. Its translation is CASSATSGSFNEQFF.

Only a few counts were recorded for this clone. Written as DNA, the CDR3 is TGTGCCAGCTTACTAGCGGGTTCCGATGAGCAGTTCTTC. Protein sequence: CASLLAGSDEQFF. The chain joins TRBV7-9 to TRBJ2-1; 9 positions match TRBD2. V dropped 8 bases and J dropped 8; count of bases not matched to a gene: 7. The CDR3 runs 13 residues. CDR1 is SEHNR, CDR2 FQNEAQ, per germline (reference sequence).

As DNA, the CDR3 is TGTGCCAGCAGGACAGTCGAAAAGGGCTACACCTTC. Translation: CASRTVEKGYTF. The chain combines TRBV27 with TRBJ1-2; D is perhaps TRBD1 (5 bases). Germline values: CDR1 MNHEY, CDR2 SMNVEV (reference sequence). V was shortened by 6 bases and J by 8 bases, with 13 bases between the two germline ends. This CDR3 spans 12 amino acids.

V and J are TRBV28 and TRBJ1-1, with a tentative D call TRBD1 (6 bases). Trimming pared 5 bases from V and 0 bases from J, leaving 13 bases between. From germline, CDR1 is MDHEN and CDR2 SYDVKM. There are 15 residues in the CDR3. CDR3 in DNA: TGTGCCAGCAGTCTGACAGGATACATGAACACTGAAGCTTTCTTT. This sequence encodes CASSLTGYMNTEAFF.

The J gene is TRBJ2-3, the V gene TRBV10-3; 8 bases fit TRBD2. The CDR3 is made up of 16 amino acids. Germline loops: CDR1 ENHRY, CDR2 SYGVKD. The trim removed 7 bases at V and 2 bases at J, leaving 11 bases unmatched. The CDR3 protein is CAINQGGRIYTDTQYF. The CDR3 DNA reads as TGTGCCATCAATCAAGGCGGGAGGATTTACACAGATACGCAGTATTTT.

This clone was detected only a few times. This chain uses TRBV7-8 with TRBJ2-1; D is undetermined. The CDR3 is 13 residues long. Trimming stripped 5 bases from V and 7 bases from J, with 12 bases between. Per germline, CDR1 SGHVS and CDR2 FQNEAQ. The CDR3 loop reads CASSQSSENEQFF. CDR3 sequence (DNA): TGTGCCAGCAGCCAATCGTCGGAGAATGAGCAGTTCTTC.

The J gene is TRBJ1-5, the V gene TRBV29-1, with no clear D. Germline-derived CDR1 and CDR2 are SQVTM and ANQGSEA. V lost 4 bases and J 0 bases, leaving 10 bases between the germline ends. This CDR3 contains 14 residues. CDR3 in DNA: TGCAGCGTTGTGGGTCCGGGTAGCAATCAGCCCCAGCATTTT. Its translation is CSVVGPGSNQPQHF.

The rearrangement joins TRBV9 to TRBJ2-2; 12 nucleotides align to TRBD2. Germline V lookup: CDR1 SGDLS, CDR2 YYNGEE. This CDR3 is 16 amino acids long. The trim removed 0 bases at V and 4 bases at J, leaving 1 base unmatched. The CDR3 sequence is CASSVASGRATGELFF. DNA for the CDR3: TGTGCCAGCAGCGTAGCTAGCGGGAGGGCCACCGGGGAGCTGTTTTTT.

This clone appeared a few times. V usage is TRBV7-9 and J usage is TRBJ2-1; 8 bases agree with TRBD1. CDR1 and CDR2 (germline): SEHNR, FQNEAQ (reference sequence). V lost 2 bases, J lost 8 bases, and 5 bases stayed unmatched. The CDR3 sequence is 14 residues long. The CDR3 DNA is TGTGCCAGCAGCTTAAGGCAGGGGGCCTATGAGCAGTTCTTC. Its translation: CASSLRQGAYEQFF.

This chain uses TRBV4-2 with TRBJ2-2; a possible D gene is TRBD1 (5 bases). The CDR3 is 15 amino acids. The germline V gene encodes CDR1 LGHNA and CDR2 YNFKEQ. Deletions cut 4 bases from V and 6 bases from J, with 15 bases between. CDR3 DNA: TGTGCCAGCAGCCCGGCGGCCCAGGGTCCCGGGGAGCTGTTTTTT. Translating it yields CASSPAAQGPGELFF.

This clone was seen a handful of times. The chain is built from TRBV19 and TRBJ2-7; perhaps TRBD1 as D (5 bases). Trimming took 5 bases from V and 6 from J, leaving 17 bases between them. The germline V gene encodes CDR1 LNHDA and CDR2 SQIVND (reference sequence). The CDR3 extends over 14 amino acids. CDR3 DNA sequence: TGTGCCAGTAGTTTAACAGGTTGGGGCCGCGAGCAGTACTTC. This codes for CASSLTGWGREQYF. Filled out from reference TRBV19 and TRBJ2-7, the complete variable domain reads DGGITQSPKYLFRKEGQNVTLSCEQNLNHDAMYWYRQDPGQGLRLIYYSQIVNDFQKGDIAEGYSVSREKKESFPLTVTSAQKNPTAFYLCASSLTGWGREQYFGPGTRLTVT.

This clone was found a few times. The chain couples TRBV28 to TRBJ2-7, with 11 nucleotides matching TRBD2. CDR1 and CDR2 (germline): MDHEN, SYDVKM. The trim removed 6 bases at V and 1 base at J, leaving 8 bases unmatched. CDR3 length: 16 amino acids. The CDR3 sequence: CASRPTSGSKSYEQYF. For the CDR3, the DNA is TGTGCCAGCAGACCTACTAGCGGGAGTAAATCCTACGAGCAGTACTTC.

J is TRBJ2-3 and V is TRBV7-9; 11 bases agree with TRBD2. The germline gives CDR1 SEHNR, CDR2 FQNEAQ (reference sequence). This CDR3 spans 17 amino acids. Trimming at V came to 5 bases and at J to 3 bases, leaving 10 bases not matched to a gene. DNA of the CDR3: TGTGCCAGCAGCATACACACCGGGACTAGCGGAACAGATACGCAGTATTTT. This translates into CASSIHTGTSGTDTQYF.

V gene TRBV9 combines with J gene TRBJ2-1; TRBD2 might be the D (6 bases). The CDR3 loop spans 14 amino acids. CDR1 is SGDLS and CDR2 is YYNGEE in the germline V gene. The germline V and J ends were trimmed by 3 bases and 9 bases, with 16 bases remaining between them. CDR3 amino acids: CASSGIAADGEQFF. The CDR3 DNA is TGTGCCAGCAGCGGGATAGCGGCCGACGGTGAGCAGTTCTTC.

This chain uses TRBV6-1 with TRBJ2-5; 7 bases are a match to TRBD1. V was clipped by 6 bases and J by 2 bases; unmatched bases: 6. The CDR3 spans 14 residues. Germline V gene lookup returns CDR1 MNHNS and CDR2 SASEGT. CDR3 sequence (DNA): TGTGCCAGCAGATTCACAGGGGCACAAGAGACCCAGTACTTC. It translates to CASRFTGAQETQYF.

The table lists this clone with a few counts. J is TRBJ1-5 and V is TRBV7-3; TRBD1 might be the D (5 bases). CDR1 and CDR2 from the germline V gene are SGHTA and FQGTGA. Deletions cut 3 bases from V and 2 bases from J, with 8 bases between. This CDR3 contains 14 residues. CDR3 sequence reads: CASSLGGGNQPQHF. The CDR3 DNA sequence: TGTGCCAGCAGCTTGGGGGGAGGCAATCAGCCCCAGCATTTT.

This clone was counted between two and nine times. The rearrangement joins TRBV19 to TRBJ2-3, with 7 bases that match TRBD2. J lost 2 bases, V lost 5 bases, and 10 bases had no gene match. The length of the CDR3 is 16 residues. The germline V gene encodes CDR1 LNHDA and CDR2 SQIVND (reference sequence). This chain's CDR3 is CASSSRTGTTTDTQYF. Written as DNA, the CDR3 is TGTGCCAGTAGTTCGCGAACCGGGACTACCACAGATACGCAGTATTTT.

A few counts support this clone. The V call is TRBV28, the J call TRBJ2-7; perhaps TRBD2 as D (5 bases). The CDR3 spans 15 residues. Trimming shortened V by 6 bases and J by 4 bases, and 19 bases separated the two germline ends. The V gene's germline CDR1 is MDHEN and CDR2 SYDVKM. This CDR3 reads CASRRRAGVGYEQYF. CDR3 nucleotide sequence: TGTGCCAGCAGGCGGCGGGCCGGGGTTGGTTACGAGCAGTACTTC.

This clone was picked up a small number of times. The chain recombines TRBV19 with TRBJ2-1, with a possible D match to TRBD1 (6 bases). Trimming removed 3 bases from V and 12 bases from J, with 18 bases in between. The CDR3 spans 14 residues. CDR1 is LNHDA and CDR2 is SQIVND in the germline V gene (reference sequence). The CDR3 reads CASSIRNRVRGQFF. DNA of the CDR3: TGTGCCAGTAGTATCCGAAACAGGGTCCGAGGGCAGTTCTTC.

The rearrangement links TRBV7-2 to TRBJ1-2, with D possibly matching TRBD1 (5 bases). Germline V CDR1 and CDR2: SGHTA, FQGNSA. Between the trimmed V and J ends, which lost 1 base and 3 bases, there was a span of 9 bases. The CDR3 spans 14 residues. The CDR3 region is CASSLGGADYGYTF. Here the CDR3 DNA reads TGTGCCAGCAGCTTAGGGGGCGCCGACTATGGCTACACCTTC. The complete variable domain, with remaining parts taken from reference TRBV7-2 and TRBJ1-2, reads GAGVSQSPSNKVTEKGKDVELRCDPISGHTALYWYRQSLGQGLEFLIYFQGNSAPDKSGLPSDRFSAERTGGSVSTLTIQRTQQEDSAVYLCASSLGGADYGYTFGSGTRLTVV.

The rearrangement joins TRBV9 to TRBJ2-7; tentative D call: TRBD1 (6 bases). With 0 bases removed from V and 1 base from J, the gap between germline ends came to 8 bases. The germline V gene has CDR1 SGDLS and CDR2 YYNGEE. The CDR3 sequence is 14 residues long. The CDR3 region is CASSVDQGSYEQYF. CDR3 nucleotide sequence: TGTGCCAGCAGCGTAGATCAGGGGTCCTACGAGCAGTACTTC. Full variable domain (rest looked up from reference TRBV9 and TRBJ2-7): DSGVTQTPKHLITATGQRVTLRCSPRSGDLSVYWYQQSLDQGLQFLIQYYNGEERAKGNILERFSAQQFPDLHSELNLSSLELGDSALYFCASSVDQGSYEQYFGPGTRLTVT.

The chain uses TRBV7-9 and TRBJ2-1; 7 nucleotides match TRBD2. This CDR3 is 16 amino acids long. With 3 bases clipped from V and 3 bases from J, the junction kept 8 bases outside the gene matches. Germline values: CDR1 SEHNR, CDR2 FQNEAQ (reference sequence). The CDR3 DNA sequence: TGTGCCAGCAGCTTTACGGGGGGAAAGAGCTACAATGAGCAGTTCTTC. It yields the protein CASSFTGGKSYNEQFF.

CDR3 DNA sequence: TGTGCCAGCAGCGTATTGGCTCATCCCGGAAACACCATATATTTT. It is translated as CASSVLAHPGNTIYF. The J gene is TRBJ1-3, the V gene TRBV9; D call uncertain. The CDR3 is made up of 15 amino acids. Germline V gene data show CDR1 as SGDLS and CDR2 as YYNGEE. Trimming took 1 base from V and 4 from J, leaving 12 bases between them.

The V gene is TRBV21-1, the J gene TRBJ2-7; TRBD2, the D gene given by the table, was not confirmed from the DNA. TRBV21-1 is a recognized pseudogene. The CDR3 has 16 residues. The DNA of the CDR3 is TGTGCCAGCAGGAGATGGCTAGCGGGAGGTACCTACGAGCAGTACTTC. Protein product: CASRRWLAGGTYEQYF.

This clone has a handful of counts. The rearrangement joins TRBV25-1 to TRBJ2-1, with 11 bases fitting TRBD2. The CDR3 totals 16 residues. V was pared by 6 bases and J by 0 bases, with 4 bases of the junction left unmatched. CDR1 is MGHDK and CDR2 is SYGVNS in the germline V gene. Written as DNA, the CDR3 is TGTGCCAGCAGCGGGACTAGCGGAATCTCCTACAATGAGCAGTTCTTC. Translating gives CASSGTSGISYNEQFF.

This clone has a handful of counts. This chain joins TRBV7-2 and TRBJ1-1, with D hard to call. The germline V gene encodes CDR1 SGHTA and CDR2 FQGNSA. V lost 3 bases to trimming and J lost 0 bases, with 5 bases between them. The CDR3 is made up of 13 amino acids. This chain's CDR3 is CASSLSLNTEAFF. CDR3 DNA sequence: TGTGCCAGCAGCTTGTCCTTGAACACTGAAGCTTTCTTT.

The table lists this clone with a few counts. J is TRBJ2-1 and V is TRBV5-1, with 7 bases that match TRBD2. Looked up from germline, CDR1 is SGHRS and CDR2 is YFSETQ. Trimming removed 0 bases from V and 5 bases from J; junction bases left unmatched: 8. This CDR3 contains 16 residues. The CDR3 DNA sequence: TGCGCCAGCAGCTTGGCGACGGGGGGTAGGGACAATGAGCAGTTCTTC. Protein product: CASSLATGGRDNEQFF.

This chain joins TRBV7-2 and TRBJ1-4, with a possible D match to TRBD1 (5 bases). The germline gives CDR1 SGHTA, CDR2 FQGNSA. Trimming shortened V by 1 base and J by 3 bases, and 9 bases separated the two germline ends. The CDR3 spans 15 residues. CDR3 in DNA: TGTGCCAGCAGCTTAGTAGGAGGGGCTAATGAAAAACTGTTTTTT. Residues: CASSLVGGANEKLFF.

This clone occurred once. The CDR3 region is CASSPGQLYGYTF. The CDR3 bases are TGTGCCAGCAGCCCGGGACAGCTCTATGGCTACACCTTC. This chain joins TRBV5-4 and TRBJ1-2; 7 positions agree with TRBD1. From germline, CDR1 is SGHNT and CDR2 YYREEE (reference sequence). This CDR3 has 13 amino acids. With V trimmed by 4 bases and J by 4 bases, 4 bases remained unmatched.